This T cell receptor beta chain was sequenced during a study of PD-L1 blockade in urothelial cancer. Study at large: Patients had received 0 to 3 prior chemotherapy regimens.

Germline assignment: CDR1 LGHNA and CDR2 YNFKEQ. V shed 2 bases and J shed 5 bases, with 15 bases lying between them. CDR3 length equals 15 residues. Assay: immunoSEQ multiplex PCR; the TCRdb copy retains only in-frame clones and omits some. This table holds about 120,000 clones, 80% to 90% found once. Regarding time point: peripheral blood 6 weeks after treatment start. Locally advanced or metastatic urothelial carcinoma was present in patients. The clonotype was recovered from a man aged 60 to 69 with urothelial cancer. This chain uses TRBV4-2 with TRBJ2-5, with TRBD2 as a possible D gene (7 bases). This specimen consisted of PBMCs, obtained around atezolizumab (anti-PD-L1) treatment. The CDR3 sequence: CASSQTGAGAETQYF. In DNA, the CDR3 is TGTGCCAGCAGCCAAACCGGGGCGGGGGCCGAGACCCAGTACTTC.